Listed below are T cell receptor beta chains from one sample, sequenced in a study of siplizumab effects on memory and regulatory T cells. Produced via immunoSEQ multiplex PCR; TCRdb's table is partial and in-frame only. The table records tens of thousands of clones, approximately 93% of them present only once. Material: CD8+ T cells sorted from blood. The source is a human donor in good health. Both conserved end residues are part of each CDR3. The D gene is left open where the match is weak. For some rows the clone size is stated as once, few or many, or as a class when expanded; others skip it.

j_call clone_size d_call v_call cdr3_aa cdr3_nt
TRBJ1-2 few - TRBV5-1 CASSPRSNYGYTF TGCGCCAGCAGCCCCCGCTCGAACTATGGCTACACCTTC
TRBJ1-1 - - TRBV7-9 CASSSAVGWPTEAFF TGTGCCAGCAGCTCAGCTGTAGGGTGGCCCACTGAAGCTTTCTTT
TRBJ2-7 - TRBD2 TRBV5-1 CASSAGTSGTYEQYF TGCGCCAGCAGCGCTGGGACTAGCGGCACCTACGAGCAGTACTTC
TRBJ1-2 once - TRBV27 CASSLEGHLNYGYTF TGTGCCAGCAGTTTAGAGGGACACCTTAACTATGGCTACACCTTC
TRBJ2-7 - TRBD1 TRBV7-9 CASSLKGASSYEQYF TGTGCCAGCAGCTTAAAGGGGGCCAGCTCCTACGAGCAGTACTTC
TRBJ2-7 - TRBD2 TRBV27 CASSPQGLANYEQYF TGTGCCAGCAGTCCCCAGGGACTAGCGAACTACGAGCAGTACTTC
TRBJ1-4 - TRBD1 TRBV11-3 CASSLRGQEKLFF TGTGCCAGCAGCTTACGGGGACAGGAAAAACTGTTTTTT
TRBJ2-1 - - TRBV19 CASTTAGTHNEQFF TGTGCCAGTACAACCGCAGGGACGCACAATGAGCAGTTCTTC
TRBJ1-3 - - TRBV27 CASSPGVSGNTIYF TGTGCCAGCAGTCCGGGGGTCTCTGGAAACACCATATATTTT
TRBJ1-1 - TRBD1 TRBV5-1 CASSSGQGNTEAFF TGCGCCAGCAGCTCGGGACAGGGTAACACTGAAGCTTTCTTT
TRBJ2-7 - - TRBV29-1 CSVIDGAGGEEQYF TGCAGCGTTATAGACGGGGCTGGGGGAGAGGAGCAGTACTTC
TRBJ1-1 - - TRBV7-3 CASSPEDGGTEAFF TGTGCCAGCAGCCCAGAGGACGGGGGAACTGAAGCTTTCTTT
TRBJ2-7 - TRBD2 TRBV10-3 CAISESRASSGGPSYEQYF TGTGCCATCAGTGAGTCGAGGGCCTCTAGCGGGGGCCCCTCCTACGAGCAGTACTTC
TRBJ1-2 - - TRBV30 CAWETGDYGYTF TGTGCCTGGGAGACGGGAGACTATGGCTACACCTTC
TRBJ2-3 - TRBD2 TRBV19 CASSLLPTSGGPRDTQYF TGTGCCAGTAGTTTACTGCCGACTAGCGGGGGGCCTAGAGATACGCAGTATTTT
TRBJ2-1 - TRBD2 TRBV19 CASSISGGSSYNEQFF TGTGCCAGTAGTATCTCCGGGGGGAGCTCCTACAATGAGCAGTTCTTC
TRBJ2-1 - - TRBV10-3 CAISELGDIYNEQFF TGTGCCATCAGTGAACTGGGGGACATTTACAATGAGCAGTTCTTC
TRBJ2-1 - - TRBV19 CASSLSSYNEQFF TGTGCCAGTAGTTTGTCCTCCTACAATGAGCAGTTCTTC
TRBJ1-1 - - TRBV30 CAWSQPPDTEAFF TGTGCCTGGAGCCAGCCACCGGATACTGAAGCTTTCTTT
TRBJ2-7 - - TRBV11-2 CASSLGVRGYEQYF TGTGCCAGCAGCTTAGGGGTCAGGGGATACGAGCAGTACTTC
TRBJ1-2 once - TRBV29-1 CSVVPVYGYTF TGCAGCGTTGTCCCAGTCTATGGCTACACCTTC
TRBJ2-3 - TRBD2 TRBV9 CASATLAGDTDTQYF TGTGCCAGCGCTACCCTAGCGGGAGACACAGATACGCAGTATTTT
TRBJ2-1 - TRBD1 TRBV30 CAITGGSYNEQFF TGTGCTATTACAGGGGGCTCGTACAATGAGCAGTTCTTC
TRBJ1-3 once - TRBV5-6 CASSLRVSSGNTIYF TGTGCCAGCAGCTTGCGGGTGAGCTCTGGAAACACCATATATTTT
TRBJ2-3 - - TRBV5-1 CASSLDNQKGGDTQYF TGCGCCAGCAGCTTGGACAACCAGAAAGGTGGGGATACGCAGTATTTT